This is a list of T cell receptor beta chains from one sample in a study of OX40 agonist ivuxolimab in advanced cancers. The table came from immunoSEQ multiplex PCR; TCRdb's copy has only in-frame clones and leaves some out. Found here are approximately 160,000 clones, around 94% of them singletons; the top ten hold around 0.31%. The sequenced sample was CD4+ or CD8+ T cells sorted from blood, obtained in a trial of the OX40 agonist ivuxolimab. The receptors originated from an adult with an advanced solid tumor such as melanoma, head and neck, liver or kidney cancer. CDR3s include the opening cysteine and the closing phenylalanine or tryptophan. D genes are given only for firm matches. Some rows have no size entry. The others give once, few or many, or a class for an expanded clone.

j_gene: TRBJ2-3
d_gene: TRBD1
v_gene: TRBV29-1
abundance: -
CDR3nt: TGCAGCGTTGGACAGGGGAGGACAGATACGCAGTATTTT
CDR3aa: CSVGQGRTDTQYF

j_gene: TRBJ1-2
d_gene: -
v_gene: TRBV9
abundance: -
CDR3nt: TGTGCCAGCAGCGTAGGCGGAGATTATGGCTACACCTTC
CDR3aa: CASSVGGDYGYTF

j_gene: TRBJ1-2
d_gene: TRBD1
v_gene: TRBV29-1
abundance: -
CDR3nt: TGCAGCGTCGCCGGGACAGGGAACTATGGCTACACCTTC
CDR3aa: CSVAGTGNYGYTF

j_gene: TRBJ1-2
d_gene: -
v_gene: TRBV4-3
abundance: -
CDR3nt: TGCGCCAGCAGCCAAGCCCCAACAGCAAGCTATGGCTACACCTTC
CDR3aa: CASSQAPTASYGYTF

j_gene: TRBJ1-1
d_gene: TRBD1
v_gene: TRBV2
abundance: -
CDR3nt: TGTGCCAGCAGAGGGGACAGTTTGAACACTGAAGCTTTCTTT
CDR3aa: CASRGDSLNTEAFF

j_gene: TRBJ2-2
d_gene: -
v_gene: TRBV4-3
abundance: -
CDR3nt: TGCGCCAGCAGCCAAGAGTATACAGGCGGGGAGCTGTTTTTT
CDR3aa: CASSQEYTGGELFF

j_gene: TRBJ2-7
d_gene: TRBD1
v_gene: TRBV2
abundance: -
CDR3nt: TGTGCCAGCAGTGAAGGCCCTCCGGACAGGGGCACCTACGAGCAGTACTTC
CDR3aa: CASSEGPPDRGTYEQYF

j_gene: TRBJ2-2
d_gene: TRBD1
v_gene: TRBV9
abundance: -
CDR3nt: TGTGCCAGCAGCGTAGGCCCTACAGGGGGGTCCGGGGAGCTGTTTTTT
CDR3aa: CASSVGPTGGSGELFF

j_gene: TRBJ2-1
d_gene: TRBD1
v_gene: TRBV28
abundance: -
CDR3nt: TGTGCCAGCGGTCCCGGGACAGTATACAATGAGCAGTTCTTC
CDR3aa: CASGPGTVYNEQFF

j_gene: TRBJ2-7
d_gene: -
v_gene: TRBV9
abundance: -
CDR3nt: TGTGCCAGCAGCGTAGAGTCAGGAGCCTACGAGCAGTACTTC
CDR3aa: CASSVESGAYEQYF

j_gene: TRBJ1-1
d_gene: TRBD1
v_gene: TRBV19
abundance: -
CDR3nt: TGTGCCAGTAGTACGCGGGACAGGATGAACACTGAAGCTTTCTTT
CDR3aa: CASSTRDRMNTEAFF

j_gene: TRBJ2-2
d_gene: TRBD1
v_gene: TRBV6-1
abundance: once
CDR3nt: TGTGCCAGCAGGGTACAGGGGGCGAACACCGGGGAGCTGTTTTTT
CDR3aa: CASRVQGANTGELFF

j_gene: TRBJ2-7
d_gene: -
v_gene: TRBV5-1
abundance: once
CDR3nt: TGCGCCAGCAGCCATAACCCTGGGGACGAGCAGTACTTC
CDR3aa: CASSHNPGDEQYF

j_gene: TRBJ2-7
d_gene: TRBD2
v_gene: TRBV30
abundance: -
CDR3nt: TGTGCCGGACTACCCCGTTGGACTAGCGGGAACTACGAGCAGTACTTC
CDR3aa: CAGLPRWTSGNYEQYF

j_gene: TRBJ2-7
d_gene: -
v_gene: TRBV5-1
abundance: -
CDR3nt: TGCGCCAGCAGCTTGGGAGTGACCGGCTACGAGCAGTACTTC
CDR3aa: CASSLGVTGYEQYF

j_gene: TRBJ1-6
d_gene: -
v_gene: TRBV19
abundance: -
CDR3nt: TGTGCCAGTACTACCGGGCCCTATAATTCACCCCTCCACTTT
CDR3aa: CASTTGPYNSPLHF

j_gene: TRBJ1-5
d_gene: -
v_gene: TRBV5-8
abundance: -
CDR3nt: TGTGCCAGCAGCTTGTGGCAGGGGAGCGGCAGCAATCAGCCCCAGCATTTT
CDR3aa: CASSLWQGSGSNQPQHF

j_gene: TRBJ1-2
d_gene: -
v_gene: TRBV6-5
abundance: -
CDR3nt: TGTGCCAGCAGCCCCGGGGGGGACTATGGCTACACCTTC
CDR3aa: CASSPGGDYGYTF

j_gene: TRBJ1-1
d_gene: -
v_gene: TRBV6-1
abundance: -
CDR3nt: TGTGCCAGCAGTGAGGTAGAGAACACTGAAGCTTTCTTT
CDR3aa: CASSEVENTEAFF

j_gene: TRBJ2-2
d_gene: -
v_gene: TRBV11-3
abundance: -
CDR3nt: TGTGCCAGCAGCCCCGGGACGGCGAACACCGGGGAGCTGTTTTTT
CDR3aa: CASSPGTANTGELFF

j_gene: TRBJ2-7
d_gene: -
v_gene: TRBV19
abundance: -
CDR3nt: TGTGCCAGTATACGACAGGGACTCTCCTACGAGCAGTACTTC
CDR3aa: CASIRQGLSYEQYF

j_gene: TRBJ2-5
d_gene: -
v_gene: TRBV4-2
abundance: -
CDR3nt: TGTGCCAGCAGCCAAGATATGACGGGAGAGACCCAGTACTTC
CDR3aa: CASSQDMTGETQYF

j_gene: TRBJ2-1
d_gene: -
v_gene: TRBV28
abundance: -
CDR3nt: TGTGCCAGCAGCGTAGCCCCCGGGTCCCTCTACAATGAGCAGTTCTTC
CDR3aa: CASSVAPGSLYNEQFF

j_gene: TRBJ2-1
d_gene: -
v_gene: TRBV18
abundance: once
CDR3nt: TGTGCCAGCTCACCCCTCGGGGGAGAGGGTCGCAATGAGCAGTTCTTC
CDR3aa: CASSPLGGEGRNEQFF

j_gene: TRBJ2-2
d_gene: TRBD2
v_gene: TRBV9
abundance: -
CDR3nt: TGTGCCAGCAGCGTAGTTGGTAGCGGGAGGGTTAACACCGGGGAGCTGTTTTTT
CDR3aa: CASSVVGSGRVNTGELFF

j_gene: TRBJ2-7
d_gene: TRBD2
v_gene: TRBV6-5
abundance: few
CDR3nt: TGTGCCAGCAGATTCGGGACTAGCGGGGTCTACGAGCAGTACTTC
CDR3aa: CASRFGTSGVYEQYF

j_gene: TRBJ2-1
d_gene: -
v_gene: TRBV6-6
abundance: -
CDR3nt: TGTGCCAGCAGCCCCGGGGCATGGGGCAATGAGCAGTTCTTC
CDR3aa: CASSPGAWGNEQFF

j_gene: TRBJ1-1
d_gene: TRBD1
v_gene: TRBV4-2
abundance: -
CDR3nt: TGTGCCAGCAACTTGACCCCGGGACAGGAGCACGGTGAAGCTTTCTTT
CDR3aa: CASNLTPGQEHGEAFF

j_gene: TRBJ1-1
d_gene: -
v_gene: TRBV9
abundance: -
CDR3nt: TGTGCCAGCAGCGCGACAGCGAACACTGAAGCTTTCTTT
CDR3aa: CASSATANTEAFF

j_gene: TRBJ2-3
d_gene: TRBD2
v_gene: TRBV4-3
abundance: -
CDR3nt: TGCGCCAGCAGCCAAGATGTCGGCCTAGCGGCTAGCACAGATACGCAGTATTTT
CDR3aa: CASSQDVGLAASTDTQYF

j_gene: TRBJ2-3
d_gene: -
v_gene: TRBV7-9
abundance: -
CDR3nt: TGTGCCAGCAGCTCAGGGTTTACGCAGTATTTT
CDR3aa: CASSSGFTQYF

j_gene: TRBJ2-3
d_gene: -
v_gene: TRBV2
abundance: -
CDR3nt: TGTGCCAGCAGTGAACAAAGGGGAAGTGCAGATACGCAGTATTTT
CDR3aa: CASSEQRGSADTQYF

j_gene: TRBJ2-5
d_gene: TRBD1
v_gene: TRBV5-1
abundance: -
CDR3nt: TGCGCCAGCAGCTTGGCCAGGGGACAGGGGGCAGGGGAGACCCAGTACTTC
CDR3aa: CASSLARGQGAGETQYF

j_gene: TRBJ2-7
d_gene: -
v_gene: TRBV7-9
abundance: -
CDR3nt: TGTGCCAGCAGCTTAACGGACGTTCTTTACGAGCAGTACTTC
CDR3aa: CASSLTDVLYEQYF

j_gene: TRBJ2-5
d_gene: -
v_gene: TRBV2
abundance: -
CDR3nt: TGTGCCAGCAGCCCCCTTTTTTCGAGGCAAGAGACCCAGTACTTC
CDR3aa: CASSPLFSRQETQYF

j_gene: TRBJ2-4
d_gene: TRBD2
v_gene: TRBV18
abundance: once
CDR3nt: TGTGCCAGCTCATCTTTAGCGGGAGAAGGGGCCAAAAACATTCAGTACTTC
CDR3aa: CASSSLAGEGAKNIQYF

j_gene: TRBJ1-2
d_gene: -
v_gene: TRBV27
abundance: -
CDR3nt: TGTGCCAGCAGTTTATCGGGGGGCGGCTACACCTTC
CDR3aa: CASSLSGGGYTF

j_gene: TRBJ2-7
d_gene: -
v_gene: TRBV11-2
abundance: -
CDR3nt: TGTGCCAGCAGCTACAACACAGGGTACGAGCAGTACTTC
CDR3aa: CASSYNTGYEQYF

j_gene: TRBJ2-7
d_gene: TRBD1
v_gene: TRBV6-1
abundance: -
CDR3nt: TGTGCCAGCAGTAGGGGACAGCCTAGAATCCAGCAGTACTTC
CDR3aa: CASSRGQPRIQQYF

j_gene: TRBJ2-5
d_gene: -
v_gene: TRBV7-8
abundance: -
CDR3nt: TGTGCCAGCAGCTTTTTAGCCCTCGGCAAGGAGACCCAGTACTTC
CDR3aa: CASSFLALGKETQYF

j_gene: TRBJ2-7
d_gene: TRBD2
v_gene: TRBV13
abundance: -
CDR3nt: TGTGCCAGCAGCCTTACTAGCGGGAGGGCCGTCGAGCAGTACTTC
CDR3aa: CASSLTSGRAVEQYF

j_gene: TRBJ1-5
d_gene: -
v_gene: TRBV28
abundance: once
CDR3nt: TGTGCCAGCAGCCCGCAGGGACGTGAGAATCAGCCCCAGCATTTT
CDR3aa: CASSPQGRENQPQHF

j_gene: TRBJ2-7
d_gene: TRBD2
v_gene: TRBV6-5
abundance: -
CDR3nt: TGTGCCAGCAGAACGACTAGCGGGAGAGCCTACGAGCAGTACTTC
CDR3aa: CASRTTSGRAYEQYF

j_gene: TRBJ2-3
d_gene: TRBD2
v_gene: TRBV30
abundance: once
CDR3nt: TGTGCCTGGAGTTACCTAGCGGGAGGGGGAGATACGCAGTATTTT
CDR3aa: CAWSYLAGGGDTQYF

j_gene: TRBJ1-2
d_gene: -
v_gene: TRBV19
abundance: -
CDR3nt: TGTGCCAGTAGTATACTCGGGGGGCACGGCTACACCTTC
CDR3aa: CASSILGGHGYTF